A selection of T cell receptor beta chains follows, all from one sample in a study of blood T cell repertoires in COVID-19. Clones were read by immunoSEQ multiplex PCR, and TCRdb kept only the in-frame ones, dropping some. Of some 50,000 clones listed, around 87% are singletons. The specimen was peripheral blood. Receptor source: a human donor in a cohort sampled during active COVID-19. CDR3s include the opening cysteine and the closing phenylalanine or tryptophan. The D gene is left open where the match is weak. Not every row has a clone size; where given, it reads once, few, many or a size class.

DNA,CDR3,V,J,size,D
TGTGCCAGTAGGCCAGGGGGCCCGAACACCGGGGAGCTGTTTTTT,CASRPGGPNTGELFF,TRBV19,TRBJ2-2,once,TRBD1
TGTGCCAGCAGTATCCGACAGGGGGCCTACGAGCAGTACTTC,CASSIRQGAYEQYF,TRBV28,TRBJ2-7,.,TRBD1
TGTGCCAGCAGGCTAGCGGGAGTGGGAGAGCAGTACTTC,CASRLAGVGEQYF,TRBV3-1/TRBV3-2,TRBJ2-7,few,TRBD2
TGTGCCATCAAGTCGGCGGGAGGGCCTTCTGGGGCCAACGTCCTGACTTTC,CAIKSAGGPSGANVLTF,TRBV10-3,TRBJ2-6,.,TRBD2
TGTGCCAGCAGCGAAGGGACAGCCATAACCTACGAGCAGTACTTC,CASSEGTAITYEQYF,TRBV9,TRBJ2-7,once,TRBD1
TGTGCCAGTAGTATCTCCGGGACAGGGAACTATGGCTACACCTTC,CASSISGTGNYGYTF,TRBV19,TRBJ1-2,.,TRBD1
TGTGCCAGCAGCAACGTGGTTGCCCTAAACTCTGGAAACACCATATATTTT,CASSNVVALNSGNTIYF,TRBV28,TRBJ1-3,.,.
TGTGCCAGCAGGTACCCCGGGACAGGGGGAGATCAGCCCCAGCATTTT,CASRYPGTGGDQPQHF,TRBV6-5,TRBJ1-5,.,TRBD1
TGTGCCAGCAGCCCTAACAGGGGGCGTAGGAACATTCAGTACTTC,CASSPNRGRRNIQYF,TRBV7-9,TRBJ2-4,once,TRBD1
TGTGCCAGCAGCAAAGCGGCAGCTCCCTCGGGTGGCTACACCTTC,CASSKAAAPSGGYTF,TRBV21-1,TRBJ1-2,.,.
TGCAGCGTTGAAGTTGGGGGACAGACAGATACGCAGTATTTT,CSVEVGGQTDTQYF,TRBV29-1,TRBJ2-3,.,TRBD1
TGTGCCAGCAGCTTGGCGGTCGCCGGCTCTGGAAACACCATATATTTT,CASSLAVAGSGNTIYF,TRBV7-8,TRBJ1-3,.,.
TGTGCCAGCAGCAACTCCGCCGAGCAGTACTTC,CASSNSAEQYF,TRBV6-5,TRBJ2-7,.,.
TGTGCCAGCAGTCCCAGCGGCAACACGATACGCACCGGGGAGCTGTTTTTT,CASSPSGNTIRTGELFF,TRBV27,TRBJ2-2,.,.
TGTGCCAGCTCACACCCGCGGTGGGCGGGAGGCACAGATACGCAGTATTTT,CASSHPRWAGGTDTQYF,TRBV18,TRBJ2-3,.,TRBD2
TGTGCCTGGAGGCTAGCTTTAGAGACCCAGTACTTC,CAWRLALETQYF,TRBV30,TRBJ2-5,.,.
TGTGCCAGCAGTGAAGGACAGGGGAACATTCAGTACTTC,CASSEGQGNIQYF,TRBV2,TRBJ2-4,.,TRBD1
TGCGCCAGCAGCCTCCAAGAGACCCAGTACTTC,CASSLQETQYF,TRBV5-1,TRBJ2-5,.,.
TGTGCCAGCTCACCACTCAGGGTAGGGGATACGCAGTATTTT,CASSPLRVGDTQYF,TRBV18,TRBJ2-3,.,.
TGTGCCAGCAGCTTATTACTAGCGAAATACAATGAGCAGTTCTTC,CASSLLLAKYNEQFF,TRBV5-5,TRBJ2-1,.,TRBD2
TGTGCCAGCAGCCACCTAAAAGGCAGGTCCAGGGGCTCTGGGGCCAACGTCCTGACTTTC,CASSHLKGRSRGSGANVLTF,TRBV3-1/TRBV3-2,TRBJ2-6,.,.
TGTGCCAGCAGACGTACCGGGACAGGGGTCCACGAGCAGTACTTC,CASRRTGTGVHEQYF,TRBV7-2,TRBJ2-7,.,TRBD1
TGTGCCAGCAGCCTCGCTATGGGACAACCCTACGAGCAGTACTTC,CASSLAMGQPYEQYF,TRBV5-8,TRBJ2-7,.,.
TGTGCCAGCAGCTTTAATGGACTAGCGACAGATACGCAGTATTTT,CASSFNGLATDTQYF,TRBV7-3,TRBJ2-3,few,TRBD2
TGTGCCAGTAGTATAGAACCTGGGACAGCGCTTAACTATGGCTACACCTTC,CASSIEPGTALNYGYTF,TRBV19,TRBJ1-2,few,TRBD1
TGTGCCAGCAGCCCGGTAGGGAGGGAGAACACCGGGGAGCTGTTTTTT,CASSPVGRENTGELFF,TRBV7-9,TRBJ2-2,.,TRBD2
TGTGCCAGCTCACCACCCACAGGGTTGGTGACTGAAGCTTTCTTT,CASSPPTGLVTEAFF,TRBV18,TRBJ1-1,.,.
TGTGCCAGCAGCGAAAACAGGGGGGGAGAGACCCAGTACTTC,CASSENRGGETQYF,TRBV7-2,TRBJ2-5,.,.
TGTGCCAGCAGCTTAGTGGCGGGAGTAGGCACCGGGGAGCTGTTTTTT,CASSLVAGVGTGELFF,TRBV7-2,TRBJ2-2,few,TRBD2
TGTGCCAGCAGCTCACCGACAGACCCAGATACGCAGTATTTT,CASSSPTDPDTQYF,TRBV7-9,TRBJ2-3,.,.
TGTGCCCTTAAAGGGGATTGGAGCACAGATACGCAGTATTTT,CALKGDWSTDTQYF,TRBV2,TRBJ2-3,.,.
TGTGCCAGCACGGGGGAGGGAAGCACAGATACGCAGTATTTT,CASTGEGSTDTQYF,TRBV7-9,TRBJ2-3,.,TRBD2
TGTGCCAGCAGCTTGGACTTGACAGGGAAAGCTTTCTTT,CASSLDLTGKAFF,TRBV5-6,TRBJ1-1,.,TRBD1
TGTGCCAGCAGCTTATCTCCAGGGGGCCAAGAGACCCAGTACTTC,CASSLSPGGQETQYF,TRBV7-3,TRBJ2-5,.,TRBD1
TGTGCCATCAGTGGAGGGACAGAGTATGAAAAACTGTTTTTT,CAISGGTEYEKLFF,TRBV10-3,TRBJ1-4,.,TRBD1
TGTGCCAGCAGCGCGACAGGGAACGGCGAGCAGTACTTC,CASSATGNGEQYF,TRBV9,TRBJ2-7,.,TRBD1
TGTGCCAGCAGTTATACTAGCGACCCCTCCTACAATGAGCAGTTCTTC,CASSYTSDPSYNEQFF,TRBV28,TRBJ2-1,.,TRBD2
TGCGCCAGCAGCCTCGGACTAGCGGGGGGGACCCAGTACTTC,CASSLGLAGGTQYF,TRBV10-2,TRBJ2-5,.,TRBD2
TGTGCCGGGGGACAGGAGAACACTGAAGCTTTCTTT,CAGGQENTEAFF,TRBV28,TRBJ1-1,.,TRBD1
TGTGCCAGTAGTAGGGGACTAGCGGGAGGGCACTACTACGAGCAGTACTTC,CASSRGLAGGHYYEQYF,TRBV19,TRBJ2-7,.,TRBD2
TGTGCCAGTAGACGAGGACTAGCGGGAGGTTCTACGCAGTATTTT,CASRRGLAGGSTQYF,TRBV19,TRBJ2-3,once,TRBD2
TGTGCCAGTAGTATACGTTCAGGCGTCTCTGGAAACACCATATATTTT,CASSIRSGVSGNTIYF,TRBV19,TRBJ1-3,.,.
TGTGCCAGCAGCGTGGGACAGGGATACTACGAGCAGTACTTC,CASSVGQGYYEQYF,TRBV9,TRBJ2-7,medium-sized,TRBD1
TGTGCCAGCAGCCTAGGGACTAGTGGGGGCGAGACCCAGTACTTC,CASSLGTSGGETQYF,TRBV5-4,TRBJ2-5,.,TRBD2
TGTGCCAGCAGTTACTCGCCCGGGGTCGGGGAAAAACTGTTTTTT,CASSYSPGVGEKLFF,TRBV6-5,TRBJ1-4,.,.
TGTGCCAGCAGCGCCCTAGCGGGAGTCAGAGAGACCCAGTACTTC,CASSALAGVRETQYF,TRBV7-3,TRBJ2-5,once,TRBD2
TGTGCCAGCAGCGGCAGAAAAGAGACCCAGTACTTC,CASSGRKETQYF,TRBV7-9,TRBJ2-5,.,.
TGTGCCTGGAGTCCCAGGGGAAGGCCGTATGGCTACACCTTC,CAWSPRGRPYGYTF,TRBV30,TRBJ1-2,.,.
TGTGCCTGGGCCCCTCCCGGGACAGGGTCCTACGAGCAGTACTTC,CAWAPPGTGSYEQYF,TRBV30,TRBJ2-7,once,TRBD1
TGTGCCATCAGTGGGACAGGGATTAGCAATCAGCCCCAGCATTTT,CAISGTGISNQPQHF,TRBV10-3,TRBJ1-5,.,TRBD1
TGTGCCACCAGTGGCCGGGGAGGGCTCGGGGAGCTGTTTTTT,CATSGRGGLGELFF,TRBV24-1,TRBJ2-2,.,TRBD2
TGTGCCAGCAGCCGGGCTAGCGGAGGCAGCTCCTACAATGAGCAGTTCTTC,CASSRASGGSSYNEQFF,TRBV3-1/TRBV3-2,TRBJ2-1,.,TRBD2
TGTGCCAGCAGTTCCCCCTTGGGTTCCGCGGGAGGCAGGAACGGGGAGCTGTTTTTT,CASSSPLGSAGGRNGELFF,TRBV28,TRBJ2-2,.,TRBD2